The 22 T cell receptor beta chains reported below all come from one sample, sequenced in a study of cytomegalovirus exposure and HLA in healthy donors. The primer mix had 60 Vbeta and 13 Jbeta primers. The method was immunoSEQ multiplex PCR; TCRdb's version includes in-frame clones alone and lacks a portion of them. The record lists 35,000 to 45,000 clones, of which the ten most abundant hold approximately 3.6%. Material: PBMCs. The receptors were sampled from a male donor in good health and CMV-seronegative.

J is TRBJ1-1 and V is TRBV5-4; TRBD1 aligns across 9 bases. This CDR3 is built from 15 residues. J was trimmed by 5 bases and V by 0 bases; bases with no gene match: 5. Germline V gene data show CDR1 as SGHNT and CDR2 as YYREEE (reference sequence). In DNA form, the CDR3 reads TGTGCCAGCAGCTTGGGGACAGGGGAGGGAACTGAAGCTTTCTTT. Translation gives CASSLGTGEGTEAFF.

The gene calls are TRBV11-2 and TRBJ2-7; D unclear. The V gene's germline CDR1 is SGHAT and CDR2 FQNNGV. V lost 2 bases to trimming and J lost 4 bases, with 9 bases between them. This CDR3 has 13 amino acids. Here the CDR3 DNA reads TGTGCCAGCAGCTTAAACCCGCAGTACGAGCAGTACTTC. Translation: CASSLNPQYEQYF.

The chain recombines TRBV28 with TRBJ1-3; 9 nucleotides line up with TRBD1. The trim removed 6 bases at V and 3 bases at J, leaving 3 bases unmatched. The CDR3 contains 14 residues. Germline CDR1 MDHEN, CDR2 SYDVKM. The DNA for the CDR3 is TGTGCCAGCAGGGACAGGGGTGGTGGAAACACCATATATTTT. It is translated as CASRDRGGGNTIYF.

CDR3 DNA sequence: TGCGCCAGCAGCTTGGAGGCGGGGAGGTCCTACAATGAGCAGTTCTTC. Translating gives CASSLEAGRSYNEQFF. The chain uses TRBV5-1 and TRBJ2-1, with D maybe TRBD2 (6 bases). The CDR3 covers 16 residues. V lost 0 bases and J lost 1, with 11 bases in between. The germline CDR1 and CDR2 sequences are SGHRS and YFSETQ.

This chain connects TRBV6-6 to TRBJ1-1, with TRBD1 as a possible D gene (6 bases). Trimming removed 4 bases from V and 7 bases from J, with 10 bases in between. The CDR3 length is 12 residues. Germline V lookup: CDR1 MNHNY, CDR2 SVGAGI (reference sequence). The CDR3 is CASSSGVDEAFF. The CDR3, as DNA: TGTGCCAGCAGTTCAGGGGTGGATGAAGCTTTCTTT.

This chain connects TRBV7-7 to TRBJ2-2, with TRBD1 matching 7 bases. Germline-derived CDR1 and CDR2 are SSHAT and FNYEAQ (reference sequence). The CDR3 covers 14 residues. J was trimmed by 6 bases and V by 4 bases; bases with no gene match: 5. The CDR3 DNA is TGTGCCAGCAGCTCAGACAGGGCCCCCGGGGAGCTGTTTTTT. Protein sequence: CASSSDRAPGELFF.

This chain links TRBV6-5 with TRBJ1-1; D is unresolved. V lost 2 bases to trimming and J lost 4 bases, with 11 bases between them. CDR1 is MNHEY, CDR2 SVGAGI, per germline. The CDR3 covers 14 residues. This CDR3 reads CASSYDGSRTEAFF. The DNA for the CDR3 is TGTGCCAGCAGTTACGATGGCAGTCGCACTGAAGCTTTCTTT.

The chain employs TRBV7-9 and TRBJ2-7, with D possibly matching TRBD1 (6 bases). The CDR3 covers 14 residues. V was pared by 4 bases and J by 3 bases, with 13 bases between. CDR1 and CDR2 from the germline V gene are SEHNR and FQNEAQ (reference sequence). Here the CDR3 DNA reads TGTGCCAGCAGCTATGGACAGTACGGCTACGAGCAGTACTTC. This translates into CASSYGQYGYEQYF. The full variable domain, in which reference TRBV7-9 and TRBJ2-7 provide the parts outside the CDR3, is DTGVSQNPRHKITKRGQNVTFRCDPISEHNRLYWYRQTLGQGPEFLTYFQNEAQLEKSRLLSDRFSAERPKGSFSTLEIQRTEQGDSAMYLCASSYGQYGYEQYFGPGTRLTVT.

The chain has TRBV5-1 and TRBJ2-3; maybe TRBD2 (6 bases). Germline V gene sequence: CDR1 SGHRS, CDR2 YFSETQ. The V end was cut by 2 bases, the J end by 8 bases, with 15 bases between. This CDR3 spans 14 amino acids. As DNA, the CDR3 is TGCGCCAGCAGCTTTGAAGGTGGAGGGGCTACGCAGTATTTT. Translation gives CASSFEGGGATQYF. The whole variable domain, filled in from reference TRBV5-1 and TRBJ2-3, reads KAGVTQTPRYLIKTRGQQVTLSCSPISGHRSVSWYQQTPGQGLQFLFEYFSETQRNKGNFPGRFSGRQFSNSRSEMNVSTLELGDSALYLCASSFEGGGATQYFGPGTRLTVL.

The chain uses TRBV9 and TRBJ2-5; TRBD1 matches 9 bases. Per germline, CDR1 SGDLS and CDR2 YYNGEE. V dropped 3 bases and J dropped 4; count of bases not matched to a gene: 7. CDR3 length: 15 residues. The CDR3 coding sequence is TGTGCCAGCAGCGCGGCCGGGACAGGGACAGAGACCCAGTACTTC. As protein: CASSAAGTGTETQYF.

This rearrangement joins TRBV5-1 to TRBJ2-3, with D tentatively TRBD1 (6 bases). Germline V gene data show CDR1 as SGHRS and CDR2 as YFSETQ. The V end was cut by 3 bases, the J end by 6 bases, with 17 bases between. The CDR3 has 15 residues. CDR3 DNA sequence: TGCGCCAGCAGCTCCGGACAGTGGGGCCAGGATACGCAGTATTTT. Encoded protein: CASSSGQWGQDTQYF.

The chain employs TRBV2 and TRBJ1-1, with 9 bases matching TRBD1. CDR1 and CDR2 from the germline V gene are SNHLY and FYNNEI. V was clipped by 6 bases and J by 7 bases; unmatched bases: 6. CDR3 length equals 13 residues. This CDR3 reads CASRSQGAREAFF. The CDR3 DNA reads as TGTGCCAGCAGGTCACAGGGGGCGCGTGAAGCTTTCTTT.

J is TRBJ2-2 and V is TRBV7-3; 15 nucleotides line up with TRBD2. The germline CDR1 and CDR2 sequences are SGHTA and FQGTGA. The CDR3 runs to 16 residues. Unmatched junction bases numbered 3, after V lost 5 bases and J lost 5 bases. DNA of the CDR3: TGTGCCAGCAGCCGAGGACTAGCGGGGGGGACCGGGGAGCTGTTTTTT. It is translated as CASSRGLAGGTGELFF. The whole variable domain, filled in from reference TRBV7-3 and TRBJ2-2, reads GAGVSQTPSNKVTEKGKYVELRCDPISGHTALYWYRQSLGQGPEFLIYFQGTGAADDSGLPNDRFFAVRPEGSVSTLKIQRTERGDSAVYLCASSRGLAGGTGELFFGEGSRLTVL.

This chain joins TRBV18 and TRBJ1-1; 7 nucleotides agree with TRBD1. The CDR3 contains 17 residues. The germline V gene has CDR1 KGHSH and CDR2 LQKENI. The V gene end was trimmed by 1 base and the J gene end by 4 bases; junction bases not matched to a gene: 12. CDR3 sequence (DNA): TGTGCCAGCTCACCACGGGGCCTACGACAGGGTGGCACTGAAGCTTTCTTT. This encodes CASSPRGLRQGGTEAFF.

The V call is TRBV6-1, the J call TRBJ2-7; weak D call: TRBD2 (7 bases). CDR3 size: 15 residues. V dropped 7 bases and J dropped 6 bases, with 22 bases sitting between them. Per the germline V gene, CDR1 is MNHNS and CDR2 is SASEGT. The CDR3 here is CASTPLRGGAGEQYF. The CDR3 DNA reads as TGTGCCAGCACCCCCCTAAGGGGGGGGGCCGGCGAGCAGTACTTC.

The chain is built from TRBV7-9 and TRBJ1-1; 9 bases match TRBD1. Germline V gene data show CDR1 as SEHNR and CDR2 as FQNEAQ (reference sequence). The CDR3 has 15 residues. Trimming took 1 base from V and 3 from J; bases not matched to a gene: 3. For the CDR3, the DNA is TGTGCCAGCAGCTTAGGACAGGGGGAGGACACTGAAGCTTTCTTT. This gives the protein CASSLGQGEDTEAFF.

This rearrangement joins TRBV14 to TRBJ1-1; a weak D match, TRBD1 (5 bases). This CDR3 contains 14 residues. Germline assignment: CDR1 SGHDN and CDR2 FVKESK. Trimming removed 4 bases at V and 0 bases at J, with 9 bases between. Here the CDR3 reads CASSLRVMNTEAFF. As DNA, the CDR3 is TGTGCCAGCAGCCTCAGGGTCATGAACACTGAAGCTTTCTTT. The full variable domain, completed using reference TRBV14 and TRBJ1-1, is EAGVTQFPSHSVIEKGQTVTLRCDPISGHDNLYWYRRVMGKEIKFLLHFVKESKQDESGMPNNRFLAERTGGTYSTLKVQPAELEDSGVYFCASSLRVMNTEAFFGQGTRLTVV.

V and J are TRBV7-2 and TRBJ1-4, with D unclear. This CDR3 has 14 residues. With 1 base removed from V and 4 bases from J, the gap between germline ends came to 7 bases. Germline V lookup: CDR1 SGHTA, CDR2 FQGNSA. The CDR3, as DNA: TGTGCCAGCAGCTTAGTTTCGGGTAATGAAAAACTGTTTTTT. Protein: CASSLVSGNEKLFF.

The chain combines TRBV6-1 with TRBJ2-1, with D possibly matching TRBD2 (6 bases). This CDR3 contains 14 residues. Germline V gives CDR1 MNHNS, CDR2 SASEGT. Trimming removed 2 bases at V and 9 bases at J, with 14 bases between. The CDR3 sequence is CASSEFFGGFEQFF. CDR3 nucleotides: TGTGCCAGCAGTGAATTTTTTGGAGGGTTTGAGCAGTTCTTC.

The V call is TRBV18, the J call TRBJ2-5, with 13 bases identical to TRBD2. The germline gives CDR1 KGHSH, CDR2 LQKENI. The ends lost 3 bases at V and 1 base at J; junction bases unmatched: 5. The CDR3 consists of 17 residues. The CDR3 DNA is TGTGCCAGCTCACCTTCCTGGACTAGCGGGGGCCAAGAGACCCAGTACTTC. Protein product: CASSPSWTSGGQETQYF.

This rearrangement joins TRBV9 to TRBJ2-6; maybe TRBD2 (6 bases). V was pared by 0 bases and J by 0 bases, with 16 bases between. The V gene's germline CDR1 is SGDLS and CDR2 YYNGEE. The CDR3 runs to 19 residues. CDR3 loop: CASSVVVSGRSSGANVLTF. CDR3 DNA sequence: TGTGCCAGCAGCGTAGTCGTTTCAGGGAGGAGCTCTGGGGCCAACGTCCTGACTTTC.

This CDR3 is CASSLGQGFYEQYF. CDR3 DNA sequence: TGTGCCAGCAGCTTAGGACAGGGATTCTACGAGCAGTACTTC. This chain joins TRBV11-2 and TRBJ2-7; 7 bases are shared with TRBD1. Germline V gene data show CDR1 as SGHAT and CDR2 as FQNNGV. Germline trimming cut 1 base from V and 3 bases from J; bases unmatched to any gene: 3. This CDR3 is 14 amino acids long.